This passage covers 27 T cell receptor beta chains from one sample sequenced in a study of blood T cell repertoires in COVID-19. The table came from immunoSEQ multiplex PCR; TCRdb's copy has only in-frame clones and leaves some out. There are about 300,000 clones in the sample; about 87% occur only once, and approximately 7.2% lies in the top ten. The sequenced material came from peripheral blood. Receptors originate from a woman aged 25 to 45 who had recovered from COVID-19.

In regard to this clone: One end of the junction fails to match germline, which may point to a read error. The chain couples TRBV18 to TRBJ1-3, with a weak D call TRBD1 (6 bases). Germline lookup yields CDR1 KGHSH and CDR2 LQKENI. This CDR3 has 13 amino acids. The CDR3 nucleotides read TGTGCCAGCTCACCGGACAGTGGAGACACCATATATTTT. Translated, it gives CASSPDSGDTIYF.

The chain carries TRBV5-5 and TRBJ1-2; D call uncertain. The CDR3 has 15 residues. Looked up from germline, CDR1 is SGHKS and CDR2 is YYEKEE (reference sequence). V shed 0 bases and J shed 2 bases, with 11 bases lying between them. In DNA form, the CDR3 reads TGTGCCAGCAGCTTGGAAATAGGGAGGAACTATGGCTACACCTTC. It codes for CASSLEIGRNYGYTF.

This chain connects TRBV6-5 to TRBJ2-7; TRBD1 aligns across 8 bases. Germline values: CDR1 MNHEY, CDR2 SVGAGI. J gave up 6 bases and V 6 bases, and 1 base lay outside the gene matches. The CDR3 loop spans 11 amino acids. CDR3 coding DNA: TGTGCCAGCAGAACAGGGGGCGAGCAGTACTTC. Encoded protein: CASRTGGEQYF.

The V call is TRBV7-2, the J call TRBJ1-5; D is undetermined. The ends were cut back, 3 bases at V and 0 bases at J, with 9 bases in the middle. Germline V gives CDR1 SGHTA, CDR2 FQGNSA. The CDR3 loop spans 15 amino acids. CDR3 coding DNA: TGTGCCAGCAGCTTCGAGGGATATAGCAATCAGCCCCAGCATTTT. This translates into CASSFEGYSNQPQHF.

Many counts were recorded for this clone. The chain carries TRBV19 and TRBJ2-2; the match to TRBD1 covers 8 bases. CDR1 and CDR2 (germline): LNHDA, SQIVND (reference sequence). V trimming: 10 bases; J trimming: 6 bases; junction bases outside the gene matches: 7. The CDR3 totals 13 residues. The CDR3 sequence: CATADRVAGELFF. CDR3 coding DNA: TGTGCCACCGCGGACAGGGTGGCCGGGGAGCTGTTTTTT.

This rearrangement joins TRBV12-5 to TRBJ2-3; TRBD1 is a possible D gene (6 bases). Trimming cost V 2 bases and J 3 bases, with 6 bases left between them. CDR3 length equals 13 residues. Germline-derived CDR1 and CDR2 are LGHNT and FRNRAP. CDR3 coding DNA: TGTGCTAGTGGTTTGACAGGGACAGATACGCAGTATTTT. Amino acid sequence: CASGLTGTDTQYF. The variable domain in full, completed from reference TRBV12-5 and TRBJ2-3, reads DARVTQTPRHKVTEMGQEVTMRCQPILGHNTVFWYRQTMMQGLELLAYFRNRAPLDDSGMPKDRFSAEMPDATLATLKIQPSEPRDSAVYFCASGLTGTDTQYFGPGTRLTVL.

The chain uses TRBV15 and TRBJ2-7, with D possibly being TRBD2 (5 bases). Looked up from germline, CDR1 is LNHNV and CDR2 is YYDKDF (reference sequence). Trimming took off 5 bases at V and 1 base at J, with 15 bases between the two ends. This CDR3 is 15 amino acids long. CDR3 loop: CATSDPGTPSYEQYF. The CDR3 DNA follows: TGTGCCACCAGCGACCCGGGAACGCCATCCTACGAGCAGTACTTC. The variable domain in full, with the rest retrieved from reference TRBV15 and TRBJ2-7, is DAMVIQNPRYQVTQFGKPVTLSCSQTLNHNVMYWYQQKSSQAPKLLFHYYDKDFNNEADTPDNFQSRRPNTSFCFLDIRSPGLGDTAMYLCATSDPGTPSYEQYFGPGTRLTVT.

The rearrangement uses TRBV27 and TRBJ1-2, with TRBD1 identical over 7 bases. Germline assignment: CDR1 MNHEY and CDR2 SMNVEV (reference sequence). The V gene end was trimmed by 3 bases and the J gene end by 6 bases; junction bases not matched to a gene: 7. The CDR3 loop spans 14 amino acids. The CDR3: CASSLRQGENGYTF. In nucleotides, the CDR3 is TGTGCCAGCAGTTTGCGACAGGGAGAGAATGGCTACACCTTC.

The CDR3 DNA reads TGTGCCAGCAGTAGATGGGACAGGGGTTCGGACGAGCAGTACTTC. It specifies CASSRWDRGSDEQYF. The chain has TRBV6-5 and TRBJ2-7; 10 nucleotides match TRBD1. Trimming at V came to 5 bases and at J to 5 bases, leaving 9 bases not matched to a gene. The CDR3 runs 15 residues. From germline, CDR1 is MNHEY and CDR2 SVGAGI.

The DNA for the CDR3 is TGTGCCAGCAGCTTAGCGGGCGTGACAGGGGAAAAACTGTTTTTT. It encodes CASSLAGVTGEKLFF. The chain is built from TRBV7-6 and TRBJ1-4, with 7 bases fitting TRBD1. V gave up 0 bases and J gave up 8 bases; unmatched junction bases: 6. The CDR3 consists of 15 residues. Germline V CDR1 and CDR2: SGHVS, FNYEAQ.

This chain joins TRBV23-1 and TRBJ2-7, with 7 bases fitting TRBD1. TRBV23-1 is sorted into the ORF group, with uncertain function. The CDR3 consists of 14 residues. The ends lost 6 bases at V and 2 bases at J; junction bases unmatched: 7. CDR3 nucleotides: TGCGCCAGCAGCGGGACAGTGCCCCCCTACGAGCAGTACTTC. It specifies CASSGTVPPYEQYF.

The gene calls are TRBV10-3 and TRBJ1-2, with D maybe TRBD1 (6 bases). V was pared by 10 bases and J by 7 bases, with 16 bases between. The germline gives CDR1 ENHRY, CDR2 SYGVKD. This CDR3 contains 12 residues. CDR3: CATQQGGSGYTF. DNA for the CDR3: TGTGCCACACAACAGGGAGGGTCTGGCTACACCTTC.

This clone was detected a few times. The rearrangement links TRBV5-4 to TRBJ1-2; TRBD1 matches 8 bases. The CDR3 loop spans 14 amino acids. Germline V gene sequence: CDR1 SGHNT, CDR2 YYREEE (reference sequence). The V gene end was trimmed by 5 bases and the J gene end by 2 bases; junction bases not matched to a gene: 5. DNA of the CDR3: TGTGCCAGCAGGCGGGCAGGGGGCAACTATGGCTACACCTTC. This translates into CASRRAGGNYGYTF.

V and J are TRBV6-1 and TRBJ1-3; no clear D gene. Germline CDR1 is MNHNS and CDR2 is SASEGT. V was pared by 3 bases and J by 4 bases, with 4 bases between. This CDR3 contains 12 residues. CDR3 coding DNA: TGTGCCAGCAGTGAGAGAGGAAACACCATATATTTT. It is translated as CASSERGNTIYF.

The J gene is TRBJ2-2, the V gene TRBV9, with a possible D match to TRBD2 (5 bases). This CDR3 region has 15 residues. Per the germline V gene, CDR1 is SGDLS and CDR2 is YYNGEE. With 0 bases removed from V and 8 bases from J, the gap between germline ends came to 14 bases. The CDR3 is CASSVVQSSGGELFF. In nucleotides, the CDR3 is TGTGCCAGCAGCGTAGTTCAGAGTTCGGGAGGGGAGCTGTTTTTT.

The CDR3 region is CASSEAGVRNTEAFF. The CDR3 DNA sequence: TGTGCCAGCAGTGAAGCCGGGGTTAGGAACACTGAAGCTTTCTTT. The chain couples TRBV2 to TRBJ1-1; D is ambiguous. This CDR3 region has 15 residues. Per the germline V gene, CDR1 is SNHLY and CDR2 is FYNNEI. The germline V and J ends were trimmed by 0 bases and 1 base, with 9 bases remaining between them.

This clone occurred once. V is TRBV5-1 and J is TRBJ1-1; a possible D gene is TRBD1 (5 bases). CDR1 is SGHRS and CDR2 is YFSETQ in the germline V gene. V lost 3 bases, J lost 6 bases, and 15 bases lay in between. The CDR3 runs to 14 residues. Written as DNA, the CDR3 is TGCGCCAGCAGCTCGACTCAGGGTTTCTCTGAAGCTTTCTTT. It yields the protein CASSSTQGFSEAFF.

The CDR3 DNA reads as TGTGCCAGCGCCACAGGGGGCACAGATACGCAGTATTTT. Amino acids: CASATGGTDTQYF. The gene calls are TRBV18 and TRBJ2-3; the match to TRBD1 covers 7 bases. Germline trimming cut 8 bases from V and 1 base from J; bases unmatched to any gene: 3. The CDR3 totals 13 residues. Germline V gene lookup returns CDR1 KGHSH and CDR2 LQKENI.

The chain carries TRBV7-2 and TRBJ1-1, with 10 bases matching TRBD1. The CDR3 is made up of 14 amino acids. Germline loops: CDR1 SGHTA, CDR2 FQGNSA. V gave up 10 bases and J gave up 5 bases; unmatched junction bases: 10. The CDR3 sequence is CATELTGGGTEAFF. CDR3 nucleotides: TGTGCCACCGAACTGACAGGGGGCGGGACTGAAGCTTTCTTT.

CDR3 coding DNA: TGTGCCAGTAGTAAATCGATCCTAGCGGGGACAGATACGCAGTATTTT. The encoded protein is CASSKSILAGTDTQYF. This chain joins TRBV19 and TRBJ2-3; 9 bases map to TRBD2. The germline V gene encodes CDR1 LNHDA and CDR2 SQIVND (reference sequence). The CDR3 spans 16 residues. J was trimmed by 3 bases and V by 4 bases; bases with no gene match: 8.

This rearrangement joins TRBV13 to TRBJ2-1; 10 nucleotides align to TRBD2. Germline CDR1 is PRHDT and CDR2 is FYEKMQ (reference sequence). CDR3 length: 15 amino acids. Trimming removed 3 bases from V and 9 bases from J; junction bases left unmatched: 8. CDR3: CASSFEAGGPGEQFF. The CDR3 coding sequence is TGTGCCAGCAGCTTTGAAGCGGGGGGGCCGGGTGAGCAGTTCTTC.

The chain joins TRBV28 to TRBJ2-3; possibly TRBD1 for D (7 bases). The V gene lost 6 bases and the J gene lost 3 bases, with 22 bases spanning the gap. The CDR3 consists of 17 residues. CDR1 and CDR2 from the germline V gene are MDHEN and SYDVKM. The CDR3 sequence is CASSQVGTEGGTDTQYF. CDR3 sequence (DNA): TGTGCCAGCAGCCAAGTGGGGACAGAAGGGGGGACAGATACGCAGTATTTT.

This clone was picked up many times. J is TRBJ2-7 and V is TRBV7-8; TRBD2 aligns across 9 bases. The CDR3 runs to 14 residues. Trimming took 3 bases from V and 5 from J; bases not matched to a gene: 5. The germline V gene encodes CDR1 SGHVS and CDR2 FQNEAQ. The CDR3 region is CASSFLGLANEQYF. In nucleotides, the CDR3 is TGTGCCAGCAGCTTCCTGGGACTAGCTAACGAGCAGTACTTC.

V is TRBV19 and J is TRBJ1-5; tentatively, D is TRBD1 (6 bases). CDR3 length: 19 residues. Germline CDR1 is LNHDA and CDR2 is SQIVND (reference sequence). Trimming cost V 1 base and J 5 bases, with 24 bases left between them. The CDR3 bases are TGTGCCAGTAGTATAGTAGTGGGGGATTCGCTGCGGGGGCATCAGCCCCAGCATTTT. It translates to CASSIVVGDSLRGHQPQHF.

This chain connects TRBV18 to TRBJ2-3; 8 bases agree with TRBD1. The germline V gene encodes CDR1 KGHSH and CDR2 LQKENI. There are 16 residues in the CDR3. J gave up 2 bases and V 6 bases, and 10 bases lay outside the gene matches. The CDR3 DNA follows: TGTGCCAGCTCCCTTCGGACAGGGAGAAACACAGATACGCAGTATTTT. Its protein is CASSLRTGRNTDTQYF.

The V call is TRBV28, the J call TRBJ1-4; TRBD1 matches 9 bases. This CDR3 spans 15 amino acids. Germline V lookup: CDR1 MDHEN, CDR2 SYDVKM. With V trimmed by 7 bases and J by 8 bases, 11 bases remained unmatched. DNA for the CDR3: TGTGCCAGCACCGCCCCGGGACAGGGCTGGGAAAAACTGTTTTTT. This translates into CASTAPGQGWEKLFF.

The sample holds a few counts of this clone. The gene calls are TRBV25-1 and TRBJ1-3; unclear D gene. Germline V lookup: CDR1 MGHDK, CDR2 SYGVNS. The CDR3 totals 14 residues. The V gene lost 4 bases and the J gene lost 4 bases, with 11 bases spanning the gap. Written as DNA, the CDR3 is TGTGCCAGCAGTGTCGGGATGCCGGGAAACACCATATATTTT. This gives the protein CASSVGMPGNTIYF. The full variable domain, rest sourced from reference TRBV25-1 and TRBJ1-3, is EADIYQTPRYLVIGTGKKITLECSQTMGHDKMYWYQQDPGMELHLIHYSYGVNSTEKGDLSSESTVSRIRTEHFPLTLESARPSHTSQYLCASSVGMPGNTIYFGEGSWLTVV.